This T cell receptor beta chain was captured by sequencing in a study of blood T cell repertoires in COVID-19. TCRdb's copy holds only in-frame clones and misses some; the assay was immunoSEQ multiplex PCR. The repertoire consists of 340,000 or so clones, with about four fifths occurring once and the leading ten covering 2.5% to 3%. Germline CDR1 ENHRY, CDR2 SYGVKD. V was pared by 5 bases and J by 4 bases, with 11 bases of the junction left unmatched. CDR3 length equals 17 residues. This TCR came from a man aged 25-45 years with active or convalescent COVID-19. The chain uses TRBV10-3 and TRBJ2-2; 9 bases are a match to TRBD2. The source material was peripheral blood. The CDR3 loop reads CAISSSGATSGTGELFF. CDR3 DNA sequence: TGTGCCATCAGTTCTAGCGGGGCTACATCGGGCACCGGGGAGCTGTTTTTT.